Included here is one T cell receptor beta chain sequence, with context. It has no known antigen specificity. Per-base quality was not reported, and no clone a single base away is much larger than it. The receptor library was made with the immunoSEQ multiplex PCR assay. The clones in this table, taken by TCRdb from immuneACCESS, are in-frame only. Not every clone is retained; where verified, under half of the shortfall comes from an unresolved V gene, and the cause of the rest is unknown. For this sample the table gives 10,000 to 15,000 clones, of which around 72% were detected only once. The top ten clonotypes cover roughly 19% of the sample. The data originate from a study of T cells after somatic rescue of genetic block (TCRdb year 2020). At the level of the whole study: The study assessed how robust, over the long term, a T-cell system was when the system had developed through somatic rescue of a genetic block in T-cell development.

The trim is 8 bases for V and 5 bases for J, with a gap of 16 bases between the germline ends. The germline V gene (reference sequence) sets CDR1 to MNHEY and CDR2 to SMNVEV. Taken from cysteine to phenylalanine, the CDR3 has 15 residues. The CDR3 DNA has 45 bases and is translated from base 1. The source material was peripheral blood mononuclear cells (PBMCs). This TCR came from a boy between 10 and 17 years old. The chain employs TRBV27 and TRBJ1-6; no D gene can be assigned with confidence. The encoded CDR3 is CASLSLEVHNSPLHF. The DNA sequence is as follows: TGTGCCAGCCTCTCCCTCGAGGTTCATAATTCACCCCTCCACTTT.